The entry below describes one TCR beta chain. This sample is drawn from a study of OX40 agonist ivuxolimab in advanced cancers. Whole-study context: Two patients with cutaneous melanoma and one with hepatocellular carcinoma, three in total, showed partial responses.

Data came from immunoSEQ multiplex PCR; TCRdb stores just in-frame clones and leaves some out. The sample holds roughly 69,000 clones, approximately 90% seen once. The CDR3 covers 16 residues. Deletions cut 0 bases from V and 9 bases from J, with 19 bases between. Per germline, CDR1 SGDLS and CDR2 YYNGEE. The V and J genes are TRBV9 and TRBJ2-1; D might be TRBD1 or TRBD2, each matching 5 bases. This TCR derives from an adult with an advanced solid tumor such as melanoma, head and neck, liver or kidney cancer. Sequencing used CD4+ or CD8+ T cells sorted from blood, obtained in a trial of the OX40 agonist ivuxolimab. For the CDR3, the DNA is TGTGCCAGCAGCGTAGATGGGCAGGGAGTCTATCGTGAGCAGTTCTTC. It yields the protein CASSVDGQGVYREQFF.